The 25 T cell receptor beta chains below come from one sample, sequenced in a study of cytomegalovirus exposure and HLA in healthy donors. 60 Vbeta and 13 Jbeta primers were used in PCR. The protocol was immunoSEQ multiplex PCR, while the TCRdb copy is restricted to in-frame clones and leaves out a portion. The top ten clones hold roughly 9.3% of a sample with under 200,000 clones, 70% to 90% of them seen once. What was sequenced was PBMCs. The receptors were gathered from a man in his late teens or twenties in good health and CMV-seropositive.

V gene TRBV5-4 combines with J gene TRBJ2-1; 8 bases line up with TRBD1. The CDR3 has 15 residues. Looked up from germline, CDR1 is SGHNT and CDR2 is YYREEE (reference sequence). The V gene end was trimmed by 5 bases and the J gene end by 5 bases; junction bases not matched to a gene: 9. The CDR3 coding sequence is TGTGCCAGCAGTACCGCCGGGACAGGTAACAATGAGCAGTTCTTC. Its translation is CASSTAGTGNNEQFF. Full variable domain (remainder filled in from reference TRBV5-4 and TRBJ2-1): ETGVTQSPTHLIKTRGQQVTLRCSSQSGHNTVSWYQQALGQGPQFIFQYYREEENGRGNFPPRFSGLQFPNYSSELNVNALELDDSALYLCASSTAGTGNNEQFFGPGTRLTVL.

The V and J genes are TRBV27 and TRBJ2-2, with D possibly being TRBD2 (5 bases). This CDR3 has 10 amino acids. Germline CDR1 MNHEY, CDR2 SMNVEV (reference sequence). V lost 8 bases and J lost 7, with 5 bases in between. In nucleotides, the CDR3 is TGTGCCAGCCGGGGCGGGGAGCTGTTTTTT. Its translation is CASRGGELFF.

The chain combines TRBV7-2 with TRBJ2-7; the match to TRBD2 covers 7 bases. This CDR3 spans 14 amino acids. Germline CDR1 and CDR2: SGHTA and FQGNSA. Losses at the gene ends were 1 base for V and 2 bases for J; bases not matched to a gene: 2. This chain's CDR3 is CASSLGAGPYEQYF. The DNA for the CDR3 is TGTGCCAGCAGCTTAGGAGCGGGACCCTACGAGCAGTACTTC.

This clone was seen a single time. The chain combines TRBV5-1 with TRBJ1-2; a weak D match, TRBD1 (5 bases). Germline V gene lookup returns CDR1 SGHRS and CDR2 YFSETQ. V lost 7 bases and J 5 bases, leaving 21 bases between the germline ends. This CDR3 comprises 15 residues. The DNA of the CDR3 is TGCGCCAGCCTGGGAGGAACCGGGACGGCATATGGCTACACCTTC. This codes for CASLGGTGTAYGYTF.

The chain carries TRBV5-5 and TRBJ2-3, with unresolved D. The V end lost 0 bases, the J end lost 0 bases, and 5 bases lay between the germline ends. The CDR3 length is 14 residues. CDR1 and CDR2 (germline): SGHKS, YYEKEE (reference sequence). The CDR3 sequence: CASSLVQSTDTQYF. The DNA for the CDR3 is TGTGCCAGCAGCTTGGTACAGAGCACAGATACGCAGTATTTT.

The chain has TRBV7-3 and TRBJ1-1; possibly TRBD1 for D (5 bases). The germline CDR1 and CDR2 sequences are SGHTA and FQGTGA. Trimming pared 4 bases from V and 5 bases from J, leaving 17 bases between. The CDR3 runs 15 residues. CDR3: CASSSDGHRKTEAFF. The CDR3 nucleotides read TGTGCCAGCAGCTCCGACGGACATAGGAAGACTGAAGCTTTCTTT.

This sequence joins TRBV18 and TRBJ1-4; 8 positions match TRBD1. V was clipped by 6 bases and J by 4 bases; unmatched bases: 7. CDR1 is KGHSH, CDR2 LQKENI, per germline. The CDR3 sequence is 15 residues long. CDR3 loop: CASSEDRANNEKLFF. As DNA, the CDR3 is TGTGCCAGCTCGGAGGACAGGGCGAATAATGAAAAACTGTTTTTT.

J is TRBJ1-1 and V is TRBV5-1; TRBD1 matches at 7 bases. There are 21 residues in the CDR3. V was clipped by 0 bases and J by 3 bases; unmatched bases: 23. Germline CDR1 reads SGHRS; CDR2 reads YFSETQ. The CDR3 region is CASSLGRQGPLVGVGHTEAFF. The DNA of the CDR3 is TGCGCCAGCAGCTTGGGCCGACAGGGACCATTAGTGGGGGTGGGACACACTGAAGCTTTCTTT.

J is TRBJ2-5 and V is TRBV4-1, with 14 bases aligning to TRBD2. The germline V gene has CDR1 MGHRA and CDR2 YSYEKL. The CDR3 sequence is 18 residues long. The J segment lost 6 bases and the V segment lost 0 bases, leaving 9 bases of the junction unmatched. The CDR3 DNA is TGCGCCAGCAGCCAAGAGCTCCCGACTAGCGGGGGGGCCCAGACCCAGTACTTC. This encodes CASSQELPTSGGAQTQYF.

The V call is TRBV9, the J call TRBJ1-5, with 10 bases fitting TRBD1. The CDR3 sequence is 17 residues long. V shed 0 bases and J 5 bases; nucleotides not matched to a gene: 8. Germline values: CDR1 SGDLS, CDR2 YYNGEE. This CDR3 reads CASSVANRQGADQPQHF. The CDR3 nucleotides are TGTGCCAGCAGCGTAGCTAACCGACAGGGGGCCGATCAGCCCCAGCATTTT. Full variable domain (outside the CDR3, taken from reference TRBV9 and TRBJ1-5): DSGVTQTPKHLITATGQRVTLRCSPRSGDLSVYWYQQSLDQGLQFLIQYYNGEERAKGNILERFSAQQFPDLHSELNLSSLELGDSALYFCASSVANRQGADQPQHFGDGTRLSIL.

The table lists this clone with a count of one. The CDR3: CASSRTGISEQYF. In DNA, the CDR3 is TGTGCCAGCAGCCGGACAGGGATTAGCGAGCAGTACTTC. The gene calls are TRBV7-8 and TRBJ2-7, with 8 bases matching TRBD1. The CDR3 runs 13 residues. J was trimmed by 6 bases and V by 5 bases; bases with no gene match: 6. From germline, CDR1 is SGHVS and CDR2 FQNEAQ.

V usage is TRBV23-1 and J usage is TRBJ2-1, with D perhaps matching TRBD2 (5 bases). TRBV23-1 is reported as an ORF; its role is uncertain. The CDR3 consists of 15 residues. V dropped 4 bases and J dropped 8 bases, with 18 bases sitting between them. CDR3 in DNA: TGCGCCAGCAGTCTCACTAGGAAGGTCTTGGATGAGCAGTTCTTC. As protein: CASSLTRKVLDEQFF.

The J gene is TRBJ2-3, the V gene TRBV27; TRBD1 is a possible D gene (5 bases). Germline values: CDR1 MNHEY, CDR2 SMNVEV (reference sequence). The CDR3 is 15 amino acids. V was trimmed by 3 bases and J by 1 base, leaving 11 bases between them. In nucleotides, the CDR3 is TGTGCCAGCAGTTTGGGGCTGCGGCGCACAGATACGCAGTATTTT. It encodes CASSLGLRRTDTQYF.

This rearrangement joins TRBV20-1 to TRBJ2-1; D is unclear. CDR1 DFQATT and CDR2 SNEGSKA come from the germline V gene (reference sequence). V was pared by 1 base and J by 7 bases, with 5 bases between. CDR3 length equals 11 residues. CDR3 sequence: CSARGHNEQFF. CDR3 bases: TGCAGTGCTAGAGGTCATAATGAGCAGTTCTTC.

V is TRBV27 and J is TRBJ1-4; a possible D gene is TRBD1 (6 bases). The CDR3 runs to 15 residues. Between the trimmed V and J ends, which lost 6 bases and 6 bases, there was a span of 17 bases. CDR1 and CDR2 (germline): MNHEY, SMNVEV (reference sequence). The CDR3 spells CASSSGGQLYEKLFF. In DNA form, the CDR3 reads TGTGCCAGCAGCAGCGGGGGACAACTATATGAAAAACTGTTTTTT.

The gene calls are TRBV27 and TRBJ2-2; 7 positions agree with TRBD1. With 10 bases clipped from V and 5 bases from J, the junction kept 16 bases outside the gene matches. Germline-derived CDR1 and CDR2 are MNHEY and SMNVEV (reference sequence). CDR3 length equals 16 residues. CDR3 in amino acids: CAIPTSGTVKTGELFF. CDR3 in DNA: TGTGCCATCCCGACCTCCGGGACAGTAAAAACCGGGGAGCTGTTTTTT.

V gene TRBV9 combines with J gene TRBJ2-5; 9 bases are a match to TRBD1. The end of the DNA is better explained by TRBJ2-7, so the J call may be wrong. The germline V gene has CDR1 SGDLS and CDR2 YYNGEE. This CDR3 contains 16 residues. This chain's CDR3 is CASSVTGTGRTYEQYF. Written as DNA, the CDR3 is TGTGCCAGCAGCGTTACCGGGACAGGGAGGACCTACGAGCAGTACTTC.

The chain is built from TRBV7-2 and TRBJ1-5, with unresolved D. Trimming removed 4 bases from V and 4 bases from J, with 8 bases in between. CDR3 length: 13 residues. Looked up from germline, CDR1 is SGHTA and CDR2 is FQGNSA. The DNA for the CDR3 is TGTGCCAGCAGCTCCCGAGGTAATCAGCCCCAGCATTTT. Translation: CASSSRGNQPQHF.

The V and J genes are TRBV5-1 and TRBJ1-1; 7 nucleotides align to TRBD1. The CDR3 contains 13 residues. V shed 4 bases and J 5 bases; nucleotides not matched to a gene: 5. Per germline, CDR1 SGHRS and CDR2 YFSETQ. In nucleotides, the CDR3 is TGCGCCAGCAGCCCAGGGGGGAGAACTGAAGCTTTCTTT. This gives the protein CASSPGGRTEAFF.

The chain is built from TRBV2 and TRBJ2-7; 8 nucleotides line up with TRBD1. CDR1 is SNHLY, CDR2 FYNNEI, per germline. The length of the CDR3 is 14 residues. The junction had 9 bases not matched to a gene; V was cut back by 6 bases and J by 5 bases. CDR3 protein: CASRAGGPTNEQYF. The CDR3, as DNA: TGTGCCAGCAGGGCAGGGGGCCCCACAAACGAGCAGTACTTC.

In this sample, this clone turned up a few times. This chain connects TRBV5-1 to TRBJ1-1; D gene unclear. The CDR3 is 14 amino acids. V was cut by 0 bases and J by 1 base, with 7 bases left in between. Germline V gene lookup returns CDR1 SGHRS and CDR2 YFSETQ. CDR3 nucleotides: TGCGCCAGCAGCTTGGGTGGCAGGAACACTGAAGCTTTCTTT. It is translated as CASSLGGRNTEAFF.

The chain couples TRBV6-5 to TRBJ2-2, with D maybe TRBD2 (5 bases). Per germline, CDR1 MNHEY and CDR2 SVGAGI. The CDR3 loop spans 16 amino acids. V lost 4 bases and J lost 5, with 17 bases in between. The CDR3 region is CASSCSLRVGTGELFF. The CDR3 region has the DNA TGTGCCAGCAGTTGCTCGTTGAGGGTTGGGACCGGGGAGCTGTTTTTT.

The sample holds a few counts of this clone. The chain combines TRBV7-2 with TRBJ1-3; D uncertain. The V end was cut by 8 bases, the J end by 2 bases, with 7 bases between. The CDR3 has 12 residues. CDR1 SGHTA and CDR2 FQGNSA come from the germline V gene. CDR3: CASRETGNTIYF. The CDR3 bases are TGTGCCAGCCGGGAAACTGGAAACACCATATATTTT.

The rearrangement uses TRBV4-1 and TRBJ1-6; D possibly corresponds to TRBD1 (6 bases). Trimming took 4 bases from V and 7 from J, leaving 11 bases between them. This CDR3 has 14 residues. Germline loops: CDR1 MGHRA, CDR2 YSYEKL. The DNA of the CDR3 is TGCGCCAGCAGCCGGACAGAACCCAATTCACCCCTCCACTTT. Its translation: CASSRTEPNSPLHF.

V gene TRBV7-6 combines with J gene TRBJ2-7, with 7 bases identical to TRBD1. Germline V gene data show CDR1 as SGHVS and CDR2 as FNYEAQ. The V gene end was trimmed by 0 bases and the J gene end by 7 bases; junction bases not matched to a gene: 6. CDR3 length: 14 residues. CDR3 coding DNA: TGTGCCAGCAGCTTAGCAGGGGGCAGCCGGGAGCAGTACTTC. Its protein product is CASSLAGGSREQYF.